Below, 3 T cell receptor beta chains from the same sample are listed, as sequenced in a study of blood T cell repertoires in COVID-19. The assay was immunoSEQ multiplex PCR, and TCRdb's table has in-frame clones only and misses some. The data contain some 200,000 clones, 89% of them singletons. The sequencing sample was made of peripheral blood. These receptors came from a woman in her thirties or forties with acute or convalescent COVID-19.

The chain couples TRBV5-1 to TRBJ2-1, with 10 bases fitting TRBD2. J gave up 4 bases and V 1 base, and 14 bases lay outside the gene matches. The CDR3 has 19 residues. The germline V gene encodes CDR1 SGHRS and CDR2 YFSETQ. In DNA, the CDR3 is TGCGCCAGCAGCTTGATTGGATTAGCGGGGGGATCGGGTTACAATGAGCAGTTCTTC. It specifies CASSLIGLAGGSGYNEQFF.

This clone was counted only a few times. The chain has TRBV12-3 or TRBV12-4 and TRBJ2-5, with TRBD2 matching over 7 bases. J was trimmed by 2 bases and V by 6 bases; bases with no gene match: 3. This CDR3 region has 13 residues. CDR3 loop: CASSPSGQETQYF. The DNA for the CDR3 is TGTGCCAGCAGCCCTAGCGGACAAGAGACCCAGTACTTC.

The rearrangement links TRBV6-1 to TRBJ2-1; possible D gene TRBD1, 5 bases. In germline, CDR1 is MNHNS, CDR2 SASEGT. This CDR3 is 14 amino acids long. The ends were cut back, 2 bases at V and 8 bases at J, with 13 bases in the middle. The CDR3 DNA reads TGTGCCAGCAGTGAAAAGGGGATACGTGATGAGCAGTTCTTC. Encoded protein: CASSEKGIRDEQFF.